This T cell receptor beta chain was recovered during a study of Ad26.COV2.S vaccination and SARS-CoV-2 variants. Study results and caveats: Substantial post-vaccination breadth of spike-specific CD8+ and CD4+ T cell responses was reported. The TCR-based breadth and depth measures might underestimate overall T cell responses.

Germline CDR1 is LNHDA and CDR2 is SQIVND (reference sequence). Between the trimmed V and J ends, which lost 1 base and 8 bases, there was a span of 11 bases. This CDR3 region has 13 residues. Sequencing was performed with immunoSEQ multiplex PCR; in TCRdb, only in-frame clones are kept and a portion is missing. The table includes some 180,000 clones, approximately 88% detected once. On this clone: Its antigen is undetermined.

J is TRBJ1-1 and V is TRBV19; D not resolved. Sample: peripheral blood, taken after recovery from COVID-19. The receptor was derived from a human donor who had recovered from COVID-19. The chain's CDR3 is CASSIGLTAEAFF. The DNA of the CDR3 is TGTGCCAGTAGTATAGGTCTGACGGCCGAAGCTTTCTTT. Using reference TRBV19 and TRBJ1-1 for the parts outside the CDR3, the full variable domain is DGGITQSPKYLFRKEGQNVTLSCEQNLNHDAMYWYRQDPGQGLRLIYYSQIVNDFQKGDIAEGYSVSREKKESFPLTVTSAQKNPTAFYLCASSIGLTAEAFFGQGTRLTVV.